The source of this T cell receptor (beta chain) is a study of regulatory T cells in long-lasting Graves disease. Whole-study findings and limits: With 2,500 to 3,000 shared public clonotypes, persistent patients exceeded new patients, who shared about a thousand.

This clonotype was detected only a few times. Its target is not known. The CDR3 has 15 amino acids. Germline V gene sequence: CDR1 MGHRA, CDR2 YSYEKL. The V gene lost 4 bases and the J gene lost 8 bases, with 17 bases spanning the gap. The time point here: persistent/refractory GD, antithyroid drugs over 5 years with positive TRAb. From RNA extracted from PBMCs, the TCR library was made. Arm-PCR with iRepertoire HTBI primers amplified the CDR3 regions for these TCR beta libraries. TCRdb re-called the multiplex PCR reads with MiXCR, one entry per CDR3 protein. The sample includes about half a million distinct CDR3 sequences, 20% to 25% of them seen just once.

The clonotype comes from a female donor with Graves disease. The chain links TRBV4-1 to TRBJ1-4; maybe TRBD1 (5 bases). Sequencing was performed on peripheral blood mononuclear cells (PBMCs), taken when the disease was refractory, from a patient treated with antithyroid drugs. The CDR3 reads CASSLDRGEGEKLFF. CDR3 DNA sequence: TGCGCCAGCAGCCTAGACCGGGGCGAGGGAGAAAAACTGTTTTTT.